This T cell receptor beta chain was recovered during a study of blood T cells in healthy people across ages (dated by TCRdb to 2015 to 2017). Describing the broader study: Template switching captured roughly one uniquely barcoded TCR beta cDNA molecule per two T cells in model experiments. To track age-related changes in TCR beta repertoire diversity, the study relied on deep sequencing normalized with unique cDNA molecular identifiers. The donors were split into four age groups: young (average 16 years), middle-aged (more than 35), aged (more than 60) and long-lived (roughly 80). Donors of different ages were randomly distributed across sequencing lanes to avoid experimental bias. The study analyzed two additional independent replicas of 1 million unique cDNA reads from the same blood draw for two donors, one aged 18 to 29 and one aged 80 or older.

Systemically healthy Caucasian individuals from Russia, some 38 in total and aged roughly 6 to 100 years, were included as donors. Each donor gave ten milliliters of peripheral blood, collected into EDTA-treated Vacutainer tubes. Ficoll-Paque density-gradient centrifugation was used to isolate PBMCs, with at least 6.5 million per sample. Trizol reagent was used to extract total RNA from PBMCs, with at least 6 micrograms per sample. Naive CD45RAhigh/CD27high T cell percentages were measured by flow cytometry on a PBMC aliquot from every donor. As to this clonotype: The antigen this receptor binds is unknown. One base away there is no much larger clone; base qualities are not given.

CDR1 and CDR2 are read off the germline V gene as SGHTA and FQGNSA. A distance of 8 bases separates the germline ends of V and J, which lose 7 bases and 4 bases respectively. The CDR3, cysteine through phenylalanine, is 13 amino acids long. Of the read, only the CDR3 DNA is kept; its 39 bases are in frame from base 1. The full study reports these points: The percentage of naive T cells measured by flow cytometry correlated strongly with observed TCR beta diversity. Estimates of total diversity based on one million sequenced T cells were considered lower bounds and underestimates. Compared with the aged group, the long-lived group had more naive CD4+ T cells, fewer expanded clones and increased TCR diversity, a pattern suggesting age selection. The CMV infection status of donors was not known, potentially confounding age-related changes in expanded clonotypes. As age increased, observed TCR beta diversity per million T cells dropped in a roughly linear way, and a significant reduction was already evident by age about 40. Since profiling was done on bulk unsorted PBMCs, naive and antigen-experienced compartments could not be conclusively compared.

The library came from 5' RACE. A second roughly 7 to 11 cycle PCR used a sample-barcoded 5' primer and a J-beta primer mix. Each TCR beta cDNA molecule received a unique molecular identifier from a template-switch 5' adaptor carrying 12 random nucleotides. Each sample yielded at least 3 million CDR3-containing paired-end reads. First-strand cDNA synthesis was performed from all RNA using the Mint cDNA synthesis kit, with priming by a TRBC-specific oligonucleotide. Following uracil-DNA glycosylase treatment, a first 18-cycle PCR with universal primers M1SS and BC2_uni_R was performed on all cDNA. Concerning the study's data processing: Normalization of each sample was performed by random selection of 1 million high-quality reads, each carrying a distinct molecular identifier. Reads with shared molecular identifiers were discarded instead of being binned into consensus sequences. MiTCR, set to a Q25 quality threshold and the strictest error-elimination algorithm, was used for CDR3 identification, clonotype clustering and error correction. A nonparametric unseen species model with Euler transformation was used to estimate a lower bound on total TCR beta diversity. Starting from the raw public reads, TCRdb applied fastp trimming at Q25, assembled clones with MiXCR and retained in-frame beta chains. Rows are unified per CDR3 protein, each entry keeping the most common DNA and genes. The V and J calls reflect TCRdb's pipeline rather than the authors' work. For this sample the table gives 1.5 million to 2 million distinct CDR3 sequences, of which about 39% were detected only once. Clones ranked in the top ten supply roughly 23% of the sample.

The receptor was derived from a human donor in good health. Input material: blood. The rearranged chain carries TRBV7-2 and TRBJ2-6, with no confidently assigned D gene. The base sequence is TGTGCCAGCAACCCCGGGGGGGCCAACGTCCTGACTTTC. Its translation is CASNPGGANVLTF.